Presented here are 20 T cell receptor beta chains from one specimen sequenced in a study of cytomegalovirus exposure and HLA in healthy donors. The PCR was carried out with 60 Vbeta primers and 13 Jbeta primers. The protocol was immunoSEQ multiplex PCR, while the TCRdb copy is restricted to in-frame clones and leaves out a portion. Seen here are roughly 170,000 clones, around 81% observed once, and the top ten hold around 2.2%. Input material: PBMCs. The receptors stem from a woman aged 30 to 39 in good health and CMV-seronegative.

CDR3: CASSLRQGGDEQYF. In nucleotides, the CDR3 is TGTGCCAGCAGCTTGAGGCAGGGGGGAGACGAGCAGTACTTC. The gene calls are TRBV5-4 and TRBJ2-7; D perhaps matches TRBD1 (7 bases). V gave up 1 base and J gave up 5 bases, with 13 bases separating them. Germline CDR1 and CDR2: SGHNT and YYREEE (reference sequence). The CDR3 covers 14 residues.

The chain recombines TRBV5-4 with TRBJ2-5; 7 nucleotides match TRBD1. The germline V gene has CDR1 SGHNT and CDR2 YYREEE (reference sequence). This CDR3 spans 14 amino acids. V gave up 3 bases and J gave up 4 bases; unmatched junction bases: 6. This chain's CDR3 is CASSSTGSGETQYF. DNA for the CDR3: TGTGCCAGCAGCTCGACAGGGTCGGGAGAGACCCAGTACTTC.

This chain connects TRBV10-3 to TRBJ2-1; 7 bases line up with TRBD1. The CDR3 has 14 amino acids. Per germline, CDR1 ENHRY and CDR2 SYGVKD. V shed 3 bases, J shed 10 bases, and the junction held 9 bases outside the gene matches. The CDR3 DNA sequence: TGTGCCATCAGTGACTTTGATACAGGGGACGAGCAGTTCTTC. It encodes CAISDFDTGDEQFF.

The CDR3 DNA is TGCGCCAGCAGCACCGGACAGGGGAACTATGGCTACACCTTC. As protein: CASSTGQGNYGYTF. The V gene is TRBV5-1, the J gene TRBJ1-2; TRBD1 aligns across 9 bases. The germline V gene encodes CDR1 SGHRS and CDR2 YFSETQ. The CDR3 totals 14 residues. Losses at the gene ends were 4 bases for V and 2 bases for J; bases not matched to a gene: 3.

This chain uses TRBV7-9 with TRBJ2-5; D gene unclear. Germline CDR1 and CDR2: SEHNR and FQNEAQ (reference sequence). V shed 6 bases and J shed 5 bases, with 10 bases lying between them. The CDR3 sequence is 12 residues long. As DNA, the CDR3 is TGTGCCAGCAGGCCGGGTGGGGAGACCCAGTACTTC. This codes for CASRPGGETQYF. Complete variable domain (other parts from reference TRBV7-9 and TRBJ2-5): DTGVSQNPRHKITKRGQNVTFRCDPISEHNRLYWYRQTLGQGPEFLTYFQNEAQLEKSRLLSDRFSAERPKGSFSTLEIQRTEQGDSAMYLCASRPGGETQYFGPGTRLLVL.

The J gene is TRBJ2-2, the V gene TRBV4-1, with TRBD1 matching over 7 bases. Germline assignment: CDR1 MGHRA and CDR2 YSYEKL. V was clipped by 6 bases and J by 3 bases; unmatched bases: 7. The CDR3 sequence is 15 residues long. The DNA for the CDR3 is TGCGCCAGCAGGCAAACGGGACAGTACACCGGGGAGCTGTTTTTT. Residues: CASRQTGQYTGELFF.

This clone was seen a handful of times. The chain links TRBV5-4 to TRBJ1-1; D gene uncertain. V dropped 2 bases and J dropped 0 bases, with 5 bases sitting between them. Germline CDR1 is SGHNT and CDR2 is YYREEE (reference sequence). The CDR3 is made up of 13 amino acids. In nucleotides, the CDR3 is TGTGCCAGCAGCTTTAGAATGAACACTGAAGCTTTCTTT. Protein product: CASSFRMNTEAFF.

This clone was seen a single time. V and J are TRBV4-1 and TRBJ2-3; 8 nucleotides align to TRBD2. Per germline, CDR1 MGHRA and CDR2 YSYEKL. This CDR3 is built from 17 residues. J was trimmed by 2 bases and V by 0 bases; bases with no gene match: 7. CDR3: CASSQDPGGTYTDTQYF. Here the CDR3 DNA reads TGCGCCAGCAGCCAAGATCCGGGGGGGACCTACACAGATACGCAGTATTTT.

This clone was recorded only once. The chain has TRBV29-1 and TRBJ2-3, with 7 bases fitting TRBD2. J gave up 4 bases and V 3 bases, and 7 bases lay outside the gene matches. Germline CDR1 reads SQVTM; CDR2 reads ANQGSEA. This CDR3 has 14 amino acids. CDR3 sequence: CSVDVGGGADTQYF. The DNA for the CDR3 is TGCAGCGTTGATGTGGGGGGGGGTGCAGATACGCAGTATTTT.

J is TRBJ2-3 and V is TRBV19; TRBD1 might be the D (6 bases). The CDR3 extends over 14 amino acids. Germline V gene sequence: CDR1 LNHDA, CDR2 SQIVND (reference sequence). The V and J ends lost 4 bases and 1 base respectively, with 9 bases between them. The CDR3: CASSNRQGTDTQYF. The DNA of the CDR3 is TGTGCCAGTAGTAATCGACAGGGCACAGATACGCAGTATTTT.

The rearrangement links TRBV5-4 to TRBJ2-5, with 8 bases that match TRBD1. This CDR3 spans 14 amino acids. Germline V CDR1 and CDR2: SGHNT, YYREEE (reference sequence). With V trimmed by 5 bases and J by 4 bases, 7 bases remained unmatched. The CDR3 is CASSALGQGETQYF. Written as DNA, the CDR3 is TGTGCCAGCAGTGCCCTCGGACAGGGAGAGACCCAGTACTTC. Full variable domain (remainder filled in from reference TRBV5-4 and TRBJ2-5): ETGVTQSPTHLIKTRGQQVTLRCSSQSGHNTVSWYQQALGQGPQFIFQYYREEENGRGNFPPRFSGLQFPNYSSELNVNALELDDSALYLCASSALGQGETQYFGPGTRLLVL.

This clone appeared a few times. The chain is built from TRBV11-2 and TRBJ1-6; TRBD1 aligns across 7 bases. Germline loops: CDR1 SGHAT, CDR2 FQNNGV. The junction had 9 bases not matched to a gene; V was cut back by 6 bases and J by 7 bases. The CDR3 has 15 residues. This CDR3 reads CASRPLTGRNSPLHF. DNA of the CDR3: TGTGCCAGCAGACCTTTGACAGGGAGGAATTCACCCCTCCACTTT.

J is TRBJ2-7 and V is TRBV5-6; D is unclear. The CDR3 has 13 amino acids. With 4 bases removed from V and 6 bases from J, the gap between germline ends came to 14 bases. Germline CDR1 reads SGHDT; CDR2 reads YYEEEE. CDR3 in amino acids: CASSLKADSEQYF. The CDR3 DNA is TGTGCCAGCAGCCTCAAGGCAGACTCCGAGCAGTACTTC.

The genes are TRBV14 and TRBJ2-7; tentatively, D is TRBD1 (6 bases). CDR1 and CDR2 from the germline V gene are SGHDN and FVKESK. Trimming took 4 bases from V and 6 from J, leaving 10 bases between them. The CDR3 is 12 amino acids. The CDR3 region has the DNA TGTGCCAGCAGCCGAGTGACAGGCGAGCAGTACTTC. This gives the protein CASSRVTGEQYF.

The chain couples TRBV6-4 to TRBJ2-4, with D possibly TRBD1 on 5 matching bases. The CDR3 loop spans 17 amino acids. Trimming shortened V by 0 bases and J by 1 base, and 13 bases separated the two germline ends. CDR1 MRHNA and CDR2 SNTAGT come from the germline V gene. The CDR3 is CASSDSRQPTAKNIQYF. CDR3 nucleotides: TGTGCCAGCAGTGACTCGAGACAGCCTACCGCCAAAAACATTCAGTACTTC.

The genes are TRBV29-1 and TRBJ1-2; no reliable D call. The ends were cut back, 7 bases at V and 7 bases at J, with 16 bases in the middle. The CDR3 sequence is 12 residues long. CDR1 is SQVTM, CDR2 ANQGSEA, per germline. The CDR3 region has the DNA TGCAGCGCCGCCGTGGTGGGAGGTGGCTACACCTTC. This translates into CSAAVVGGGYTF.

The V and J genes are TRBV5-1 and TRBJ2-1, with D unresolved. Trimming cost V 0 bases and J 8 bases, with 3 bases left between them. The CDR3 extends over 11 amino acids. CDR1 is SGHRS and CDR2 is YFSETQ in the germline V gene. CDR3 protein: CASSLADEQFF. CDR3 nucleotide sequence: TGCGCCAGCAGCTTGGCCGATGAGCAGTTCTTC.

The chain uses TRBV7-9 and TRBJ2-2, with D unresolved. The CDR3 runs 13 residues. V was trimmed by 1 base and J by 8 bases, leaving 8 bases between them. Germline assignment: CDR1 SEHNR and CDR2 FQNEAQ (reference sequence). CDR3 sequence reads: CASSLGYAGELFF. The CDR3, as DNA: TGTGCCAGCAGCTTAGGTTATGCGGGGGAGCTGTTTTTT.

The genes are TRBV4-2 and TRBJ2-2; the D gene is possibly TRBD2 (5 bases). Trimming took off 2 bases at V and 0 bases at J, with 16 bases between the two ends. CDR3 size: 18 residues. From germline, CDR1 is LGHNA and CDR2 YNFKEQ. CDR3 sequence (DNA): TGTGCCAGCAGCCAATACGGCCAAGGTAGCGCGAACACCGGGGAGCTGTTTTTT. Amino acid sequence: CASSQYGQGSANTGELFF.

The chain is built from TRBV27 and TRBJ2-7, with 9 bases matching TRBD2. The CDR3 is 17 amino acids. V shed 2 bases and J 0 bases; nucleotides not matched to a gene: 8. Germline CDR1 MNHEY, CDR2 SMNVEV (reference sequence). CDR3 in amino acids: CASSLTGLARPSYEQYF. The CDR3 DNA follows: TGTGCCAGCAGTTTAACCGGACTAGCGAGGCCCTCCTACGAGCAGTACTTC.